This TCR beta chain was identified during a study of blood T cell repertoires in COVID-19. Generated by immunoSEQ multiplex PCR, the TCRdb table keeps only in-frame clones and is missing some. The sample has about 340,000 clones, about 86% seen once; the top ten hold 4% to 5.5%. This clone appeared a few times. The sequence derives from a woman aged 40-49 years with acute COVID-19. Source material: PBMCs or T cells enriched from blood (not recorded which).

CDR3: CATSKDRVASETQYF. CDR3 nucleotides: TGTGCCACCAGCAAGGACAGGGTGGCATCAGAGACCCAGTACTTC. The chain has TRBV15 and TRBJ2-5; the match to TRBD1 covers 8 bases. Germline lookup yields CDR1 LNHNV and CDR2 YYDKDF (reference sequence). V dropped 4 bases and J dropped 4; count of bases not matched to a gene: 8. The CDR3 is made up of 15 amino acids.